The 19 T cell receptor beta chains in this list originate from one sample, sequenced in a study of breast tumors, draining lymph nodes, adjacent tissues. TCRdb analysed the multiplex PCR reads with MiXCR anew, one entry per CDR3 protein. The table has 65,000 to 80,000 distinct CDR3 sequences, approximately 19% seen once. Breast cancer patients provided tissue from their axillary draining lymph nodes. Sequencing was carried out using axillary lymph node tissue. The receptors originated from a female donor with breast cancer. Some clones in this sample may be carry-over from other donors' samples.

This clonotype has ten or more counts. J is TRBJ2-6 and V is TRBV20-1; no definite D call. Trimming pared 1 base from V and 1 base from J, leaving 8 bases between. Germline-derived CDR1 and CDR2 are DFQATT and SNEGSKA (reference sequence). This CDR3 has 15 amino acids. CDR3 amino acids: CSARVGGSGANVLTF. The CDR3 DNA reads TGCAGTGCTAGAGTAGGTGGGTCTGGGGCCAACGTCCTGACTTTC.

At least ten counts were recorded for this clonotype. The chain recombines TRBV5-1 with TRBJ2-1; 11 bases map to TRBD2. Trimming at V came to 4 bases and at J to 4 bases, leaving 7 bases not matched to a gene. The CDR3 loop spans 16 amino acids. CDR1 is SGHRS, CDR2 YFSETQ, per germline. The CDR3 DNA is TGCGCCAGCAGCACCGGACTAGCGGGCAAATACAATGAGCAGTTCTTC. Translated: CASSTGLAGKYNEQFF.

In regard to this clonotype: A much larger clone sits a single nucleotide away, making a read error possible. Without the conserved terminal phenylalanine or tryptophan, this CDR3 likely stems from a read error. V is TRBV7-2 and J is TRBJ2-1, with 13 bases identical to TRBD2. This CDR3 comprises 15 residues. The V gene end was trimmed by 5 bases and the J gene end by 9 bases; junction bases not matched to a gene: 7. Germline assignment: CDR1 SGHTA and CDR2 FQGNSA. In DNA form, the CDR3 reads TGTGCCAGCAGCCCCTACCGGACTAGCGGGAGTGAGCAGTTCCTC. Protein sequence: CASSPYRTSGSEQFL.

The table lists this clonotype with many counts. The chain links TRBV20-1 to TRBJ2-1; D not resolved. Trimming shortened V by 2 bases and J by 7 bases, and 3 bases separated the two germline ends. Looked up from germline, CDR1 is DFQATT and CDR2 is SNEGSKA (reference sequence). CDR3 length: 10 amino acids. In DNA form, the CDR3 reads TGCAGTGCTAGATCGAATGAGCAGTTCTTC. Translating it yields CSARSNEQFF.

With regard to this clonotype: The CDR3 ends on some other residue instead of the conserved phenylalanine or tryptophan, so this is likely a read error. This chain links TRBV27 with TRBJ2-5; D remains ambiguous. The CDR3 loop spans 11 amino acids. Germline CDR1 reads MNHEY; CDR2 reads SMNVEV (reference sequence). The CDR3 DNA follows: TGTGCCAGCACCCGACAAGGGACCCAGTACTGC. Its protein product is CASTRQGTQYC.

In its sample, this clonotype was seen many times. The chain recombines TRBV20-1 with TRBJ1-5; tentatively, D is TRBD1 (5 bases). CDR3 size: 12 residues. The ends were cut back, 0 bases at V and 6 bases at J, with 6 bases in the middle. CDR1 is DFQATT and CDR2 is SNEGSKA in the germline V gene (reference sequence). CDR3 coding DNA: TGCAGTGCTAGAGACGGGGCTCAGCCCCAGCATTTT. Protein: CSARDGAQPQHF.

This clonotype was seen at least ten times. J is TRBJ2-7 and V is TRBV20-1; D assignment may be TRBD1 or TRBD2 (5 bases each). Germline loops: CDR1 DFQATT, CDR2 SNEGSKA (reference sequence). The CDR3 has 11 residues. V dropped 7 bases and J dropped 3 bases, with 10 bases sitting between them. The CDR3 DNA reads as TGCAGTGTGGGACGGAGCTACGAGCAGTACTTC. This codes for CSVGRSYEQYF.

V and J are TRBV3-2 and TRBJ2-7; the D call TRBD1 from the table was never checked on the DNA. TRBV3-2 is classified as a pseudogene. The CDR3 consists of 17 residues. Here the CDR3 DNA reads TGTGCCAGCAGCCACGACCCCTGGACAGTCCCCTCCTACGAGCAGTACTTC. Its translation is CASSHDPWTVPSYEQYF.

This clonotype was seen repeatedly, ten times or more. The J gene is TRBJ2-5, the V gene TRBV15; no clear D. Trimming pared 0 bases from V and 0 bases from J, leaving 8 bases between. CDR3 length equals 15 residues. Germline CDR1 LNHNV, CDR2 YYDKDF (reference sequence). In nucleotides, the CDR3 is TGTGCCACCAGCAGAGATGTCCAGAACCAAGAGACCCAGTACTTC. Its translation: CATSRDVQNQETQYF.

On this clonotype: A much larger clone lies a single base off, so this may be a read error. The CDR3 here is CASGPGSQETQYF. As DNA, the CDR3 is TGTGCCAGCGGCCCAGGGTCTCAAGAGACCCAGTACTTC. This sequence joins TRBV11-3 and TRBJ2-5; D might be TRBD1 (5 bases). The V end was cut by 8 bases, the J end by 2 bases, with 12 bases between. The CDR3 contains 13 residues. The germline V gene encodes CDR1 SGHNT and CDR2 YENEEA.

Ten or more counts support this clonotype. The chain uses TRBV20-1 and TRBJ1-5; possibly TRBD1 for D (5 bases). V lost 6 bases to trimming and J lost 1 base, with 13 bases between them. The CDR3 extends over 14 amino acids. Germline V gene lookup returns CDR1 DFQATT and CDR2 SNEGSKA (reference sequence). The CDR3 loop is CSAVGGGSNQPQHF. The CDR3 nucleotides are TGCAGTGCAGTCGGTGGGGGAAGCAATCAGCCCCAGCATTTT.

This clonotype has more than one count but fewer than ten. The gene calls are TRBV9 and TRBJ2-4, with D maybe TRBD2 (6 bases). Germline CDR1 reads SGDLS; CDR2 reads YYNGEE. There are 16 residues in the CDR3. Trimming cost V 4 bases and J 1 base, with 15 bases left between them. The CDR3: CASSRGGGVAKNIQYF. The CDR3 DNA reads TGTGCCAGCAGCCGGGGAGGCGGGGTCGCCAAAAACATTCAGTACTTC.

This clonotype has at least ten counts. The chain has TRBV7-9 and TRBJ1-4; 8 bases align to TRBD1. The CDR3 extends over 14 amino acids. CDR1 and CDR2 (germline): SEHNR, FQNEAQ (reference sequence). Trimming cost V 5 bases and J 8 bases; bases outside gene matches: 7. The CDR3 reads CASSRTGISEKLFF. CDR3 nucleotides: TGTGCCAGCAGCCGGACAGGGATTTCAGAAAAACTGTTTTTT.

The rearrangement links TRBV28 to TRBJ2-5; 7 nucleotides match TRBD1. Germline V lookup: CDR1 MDHEN, CDR2 SYDVKM. CDR3 length equals 17 residues. Trimming removed 6 bases from V and 3 bases from J; junction bases left unmatched: 16. CDR3 sequence: CASSPAHGRQGEETQYF. CDR3 DNA sequence: TGTGCCAGCAGCCCGGCGCACGGTAGACAGGGAGAAGAGACCCAGTACTTC.

This clonotype was recorded many times. This sequence joins TRBV20-1 and TRBJ2-3; 9 bases agree with TRBD2. Trimming at V came to 0 bases and at J to 0 bases, leaving 4 bases not matched to a gene. The CDR3 loop spans 16 amino acids. The germline V gene has CDR1 DFQATT and CDR2 SNEGSKA (reference sequence). The CDR3 sequence: CSARDSLAGSTDTQYF. CDR3 sequence (DNA): TGCAGTGCTAGAGATTCCCTAGCGGGGAGCACAGATACGCAGTATTTT.

This clonotype was seen many times. J is TRBJ2-1 and V is TRBV7-2; 13 bases map to TRBD2. V shed 11 bases, J shed 9 bases, and the junction held 10 bases outside the gene matches. The CDR3 runs 14 residues. Germline lookup yields CDR1 SGHTA and CDR2 FQGNSA. This CDR3 is CASSGTSGTGEQFF. In DNA, the CDR3 is TGTGCCTCCTCCGGGACTAGCGGGACAGGTGAGCAGTTCTTC.

The CDR3 sequence is CASTRQLNTEAFF. The CDR3 coding sequence is TGTGCCAGCACCAGACAGTTGAACACTGAAGCTTTCTTT. V usage is TRBV6-1 and J usage is TRBJ1-1; tentatively, D is TRBD1 (5 bases). V shed 7 bases and J shed 0 bases, with 9 bases lying between them. Germline V gives CDR1 MNHNS, CDR2 SASEGT. The CDR3 is made up of 13 amino acids.

This sequence joins TRBV27 and TRBJ2-5, with 7 bases identical to TRBD2. The J segment lost 5 bases and the V segment lost 3 bases, leaving 12 bases of the junction unmatched. Germline V gives CDR1 MNHEY, CDR2 SMNVEV (reference sequence). The CDR3 loop spans 16 amino acids. This chain's CDR3 is CASSFRGSGLSETQYF. The CDR3 bases are TGTGCCAGCAGTTTTCGGGGTAGCGGGCTTTCGGAGACCCAGTACTTC.

This clonotype occurred many times. This chain joins TRBV11-3 and TRBJ2-5; D is perhaps TRBD1 or TRBD2 (5 bases each). Germline CDR1 reads SGHNT; CDR2 reads YENEEA. The V gene lost 1 base and the J gene lost 4 bases, with 7 bases spanning the gap. CDR3 size: 13 residues. CDR3 residues: CASSLGGVETQYF. DNA of the CDR3: TGTGCCAGCAGCTTAGGAGGGGTAGAGACCCAGTACTTC.